The rows below give T cell receptor beta chains drawn from one sample of a study of T cell repertoires in cytomegalovirus infection. One entry per CDR3 protein, called by TCRdb with MiXCR from the reads. The sample includes 700,000 to 850,000 distinct CDR3 sequences, around a third of them seen just once. The antigens these receptors bind are not known. The specimen was cultured CD8+ T cells from PBMCs, collected from culture after CMV antigen stimulation. These receptors originate from a human donor in good health (CMV status not recorded). Some clones in this sample may be carry-over from other donors' samples. Both conserved end residues are part of each CDR3. The order of the fields is CDR3 protein, CDR3 DNA, clone size, J gene, D gene, V gene. The D gene is left open where the match is weak. Clone size is not always given. Where it is, it says once, few, many or a class for expanded clones.

CASSLQGASNQPQHF | TGTGCCAGCAGCCTTCAGGGGGCGAGCAATCAGCCCCAGCATTTT | NA | TRBJ1-5 | TRBD1 | TRBV28
CASSVALLTGHGGELFF | TGTGCCAGCAGCGTAGCCCTACTAACGGGGCATGGCGGGGAGCTGTTTTTT | NA | TRBJ2-2 | NA | TRBV9
CASSLGTSGGYEQFF | TGTGCCAGCAGCCTCGGGACTAGCGGGGGCTATGAGCAGTTCTTC | many | TRBJ2-1 | TRBD2 | TRBV5-6
CASRSTLTVGERPQHF | TGTGCCAGCAGAAGCACCCTGACAGTAGGTGAAAGGCCCCAGCATTTT | NA | TRBJ1-5 | NA | TRBV6-8
CASTGQGYTEAFF | TGTGCCAGCACGGGACAGGGCTATACTGAAGCTTTCTTT | few | TRBJ1-1 | TRBD1 | TRBV7-6
CASKIRGRTGELFF | TGTGCCAGCAAAATACGGGGGCGGACCGGGGAGCTGTTTTTT | NA | TRBJ2-2 | NA | TRBV27
CASSLSDRRRGAFF | TGTGCCAGCAGCCTCTCCGACCGTCGGCGGGGAGCTTTCTTT | NA | TRBJ1-1 | NA | TRBV5-4
CASSQGWRATEGYTF | TGTGCCAGCAGCCAAGGTTGGAGGGCAACGGAAGGCTACACCTTC | few | TRBJ1-2 | NA | TRBV3-1
CASSLQNQPQHF | TGTGCCAGCAGCTTACAAAATCAGCCCCAGCATTTT | many | TRBJ1-5 | NA | TRBV7-9
CASSLLDGPSYGYTF | TGTGCCAGCAGCCTACTGGACGGGCCCAGCTATGGCTACACCTTC | NA | TRBJ1-2 | NA | TRBV14
CASSPPGRSVPLQETQYF | TGTGCCAGCAGCCCCCCGGGCAGGAGCGTCCCCCTACAAGAGACCCAGTACTTC | many | TRBJ2-5 | NA | TRBV7-4
CASSRTEGGTDTQYF | TGTGCCAGCAGCCGGACGGAAGGGGGCACAGATACGCAGTATTTT | few | TRBJ2-3 | NA | TRBV7-6
CSARHIFDSNSPLHF | TGCAGTGCTAGACATATTTTTGACAGTAATTCACCCCTCCACTTT | NA | TRBJ1-6 | NA | TRBV20-1
CASSLAMQETQYF | TGTGCCAGCAGCTTGGCTATGCAAGAGACCCAGTACTTC | NA | TRBJ2-5 | NA | TRBV7-9
CASSYLHNSNQPQHF | TGTGCCAGCAGTTACCTCCACAATAGCAATCAGCCCCAGCATTTT | NA | TRBJ1-5 | NA | TRBV6-5
CASRSAGGYSGANVLTF | TGTGCCAGCAGGTCGGCAGGGGGTTACTCTGGGGCCAACGTCCTGACTTTC | NA | TRBJ2-6 | TRBD1 | TRBV25-1
CASSVDSSAYNEQFF | TGTGCCAGTAGTGTAGACAGTTCCGCCTACAATGAGCAGTTCTTC | NA | TRBJ2-1 | NA | TRBV19
CASSHTRTGNTEAFF | TGTGCCAGCAGTCATACCCGGACAGGGAACACTGAAGCTTTCTTT | few | TRBJ1-1 | TRBD1 | TRBV6-2/TRBV6-3
CASRWGGSTEAFF | TGTGCCAGCAGGTGGGGGGGGAGCACTGAAGCTTTCTTT | few | TRBJ1-1 | NA | TRBV5-4
CASSPGQGNTEAFF | TGTGCCAGCAGCCCCGGACAGGGGAACACTGAAGCTTTCTTT | many | TRBJ1-1 | TRBD1 | TRBV5-1
CSANLGTQHYGYTF | TGCAGCGCCAATCTCGGGACTCAGCACTATGGCTACACCTTC | NA | TRBJ1-2 | NA | TRBV29-1
CASSPTGTTTDTQYF | TGTGCCAGCTCGCCAACCGGGACTACCACAGATACGCAGTATTTT | many | TRBJ2-3 | TRBD2 | TRBV7-9
CASSISFIDEQYF | TGTGCCAGTAGTATCTCCTTTATAGACGAGCAGTACTTC | NA | TRBJ2-7 | NA | TRBV19
CATSEDSRRTQYF | TGTGCCACCAGTGAGGACAGCAGGAGGACGCAGTATTTT | few | TRBJ2-3 | NA | TRBV24-1
CASSVGLQEYNSPLHF | TGTGCCAGCAGCGTAGGACTACAAGAATATAATTCACCCCTCCACTTT | NA | TRBJ1-6 | NA | TRBV9
CASRHLRDGYTF | TGTGCCAGTAGGCATCTGAGGGACGGCTACACCTTC | NA | TRBJ1-2 | NA | TRBV19